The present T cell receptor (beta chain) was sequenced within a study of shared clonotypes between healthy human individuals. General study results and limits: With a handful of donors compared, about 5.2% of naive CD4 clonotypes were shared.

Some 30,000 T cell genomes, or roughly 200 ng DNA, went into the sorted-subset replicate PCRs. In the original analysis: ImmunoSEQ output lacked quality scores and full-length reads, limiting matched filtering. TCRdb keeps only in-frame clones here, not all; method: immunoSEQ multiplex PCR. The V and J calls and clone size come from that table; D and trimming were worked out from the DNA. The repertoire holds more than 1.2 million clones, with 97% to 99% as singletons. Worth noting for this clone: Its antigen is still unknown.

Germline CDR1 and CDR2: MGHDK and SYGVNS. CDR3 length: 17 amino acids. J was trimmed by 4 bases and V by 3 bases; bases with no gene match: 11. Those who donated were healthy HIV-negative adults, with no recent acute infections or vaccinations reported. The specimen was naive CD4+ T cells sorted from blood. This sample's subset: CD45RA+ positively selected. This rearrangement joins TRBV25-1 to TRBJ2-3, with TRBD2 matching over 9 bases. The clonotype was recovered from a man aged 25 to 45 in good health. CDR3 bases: TGTGCCAGCAGTGATGCCCGGGGAGCGGGGGGCTCAGATACGCAGTATTTT. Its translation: CASSDARGAGGSDTQYF.